These T cell receptor beta chains were read from a single sample in a study of regulatory T cells in long-lasting Graves disease. TCRdb processed the multiplex PCR reads anew with MiXCR; each CDR3 protein has one entry. The top ten hold 12% of the sample, which has around 450,000 distinct CDR3 sequences, 15% to 20% seen once. In addition, the sample was reused for a study of T cells in Graves' hyperthyroidism and ophthalmopathy.

The sample here was peripheral blood mononuclear cells (PBMCs), taken at new diagnosis, from a patient treated with antithyroid drugs. These receptors all come from a man between 35 and 55 years old with Graves disease. Each CDR3 is given with its conserved first and last residue. Fields, in order: J gene, CDR3 length, D gene, V gene, clone size, CDR3 protein, CDR3 DNA. The D gene is left open where the match is weak. Size is omitted from some rows. Given values are once, few, many or a class for expanded clones.

TRBJ2-4,16,TRBD2,TRBV11-1,NA,CASSLSGTDAKNIQYF,TGTGCCAGCAGCTTGAGCGGGACTGACGCCAAAAACATTCAGTACTTC
TRBJ2-2,14,NA,TRBV7-3,NA,CASSRGGNTGELVF,TGTGCCAGCAGCCGAGGGGGGAACACCGGGGAGCTGGTTTTT
TRBJ2-1,15,TRBD2,TRBV19,NA,CASSIAAGAYNEQFF,TGTGCCAGTAGTATAGCAGCGGGAGCCTACAATGAGCAGTTCTTC
TRBJ1-3,15,NA,TRBV6-2/TRBV6-3,NA,CASSTDSRSGNTIYF,TGTGCCAGCAGTACGGACAGCCGCTCTGGAAACACCATATATTTT
TRBJ2-1,13,NA,TRBV11-2,many,CASSQSPRGEQFF,TGTGCCAGCAGCCAGTCCCCCAGGGGTGAGCAGTTCTTC
TRBJ2-1,14,NA,TRBV11-3,many,CASSSDGNYNEQFF,TGTGCCAGCAGCTCAGATGGAAACTACAATGAGCAGTTCTTC
TRBJ2-7,13,NA,TRBV28,few,CASRTPGAAEQYF,TGTGCCAGCAGGACACCGGGAGCCGCCGAGCAGTACTTC
TRBJ2-3,17,NA,TRBV28,NA,CASSQNTGERWGDTQYF,TGTGCCAGCAGCCAAAACACCGGGGAGCGGTGGGGGGATACGCAGTATTTT
TRBJ1-2,14,NA,TRBV6-1,many,CASSPSINNYGYTF,TGTGCCAGCAGTCCCAGCATAAATAACTATGGCTACACCTTC
TRBJ2-3,13,NA,TRBV20-1,many,CSARTPSTDTQYF,TGCAGTGCTAGGACTCCTAGCACAGATACGCAGTATTTT
TRBJ1-5,16,TRBD1,TRBV6-5,NA,CASSYPKRTGQQPQHF,TGTGCCAGCAGTTACCCGAAGCGGACAGGGCAACAGCCCCAGCATTTT
TRBJ2-7,11,NA,TRBV30,many,CAWRGRGEQYF,TGTGCCTGGAGGGGCCGGGGAGAGCAGTACTTC
TRBJ2-3,13,NA,TRBV12-3/TRBV12-4,NA,CASSPPGRGQQYF,TGTGCCAGCAGTCCCCCGGGGAGGGGGCAGCAGTATTTT
TRBJ1-5,15,NA,TRBV7-2,NA,CASSTGHNSNQPQHF,TGTGCCAGCAGCACAGGGCATAACAGCAATCAGCCCCAGCATTTT
TRBJ1-5,13,NA,TRBV20-1,many,CSAAGSGNQPQHF,TGCAGTGCTGCCGGATCGGGCAATCAGCCCCAGCATTTT